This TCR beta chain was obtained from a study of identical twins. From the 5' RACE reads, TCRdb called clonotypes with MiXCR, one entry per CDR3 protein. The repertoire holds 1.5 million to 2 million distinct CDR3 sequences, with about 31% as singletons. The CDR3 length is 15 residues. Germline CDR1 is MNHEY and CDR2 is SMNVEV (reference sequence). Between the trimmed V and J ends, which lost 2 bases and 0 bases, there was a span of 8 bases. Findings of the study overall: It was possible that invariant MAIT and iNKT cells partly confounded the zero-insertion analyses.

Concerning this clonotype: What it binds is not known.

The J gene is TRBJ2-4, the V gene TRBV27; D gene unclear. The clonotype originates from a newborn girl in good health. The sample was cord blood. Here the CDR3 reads CASSLLVIAKNIQYF. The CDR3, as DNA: TGTGCCAGCAGTTTACTGGTTATAGCCAAAAACATTCAGTACTTC.